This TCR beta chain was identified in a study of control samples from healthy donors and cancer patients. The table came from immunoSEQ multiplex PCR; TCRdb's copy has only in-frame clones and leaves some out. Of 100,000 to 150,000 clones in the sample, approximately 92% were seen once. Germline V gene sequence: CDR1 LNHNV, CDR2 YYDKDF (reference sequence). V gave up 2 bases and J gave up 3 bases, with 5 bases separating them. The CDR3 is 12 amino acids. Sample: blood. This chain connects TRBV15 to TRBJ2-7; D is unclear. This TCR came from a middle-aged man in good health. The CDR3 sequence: CATSRPYYEQYF. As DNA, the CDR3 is TGTGCCACCAGCAGACCCTACTACGAGCAGTACTTC.